The rows below give T cell receptor beta chains drawn from one sample of a study of blood T cell repertoires in COVID-19. The protocol was immunoSEQ multiplex PCR, while the TCRdb copy is restricted to in-frame clones and leaves out a portion. The sample records 65,000 to 80,000 clones, more than 90% being singletons. The sequenced sample was peripheral blood. These receptors were taken from a human donor in a cohort sampled during active COVID-19. Each CDR3 is given with its conserved first and last residue. Fields, in order: V gene, clone size, D gene, J gene, CDR3 DNA, CDR3 protein. D genes are given only for firm matches. Rows may omit the clone size; those that give it use once, few, many or a size class.

v_gene: TRBV2
abundance: NA
d_gene: TRBD2
j_gene: TRBJ2-3
CDR3nt: TGTGCCAGCAGTAGCCTAGCGGGGACAGATACGCAGTATTTT
CDR3aa: CASSSLAGTDTQYF

v_gene: TRBV27
abundance: NA
d_gene: TRBD2
j_gene: TRBJ2-5
CDR3nt: TGTGCCAGCAGTCTCCTGGGAGGGCAGGGAGTAAGAGAGACCCAGTACTTC
CDR3aa: CASSLLGGQGVRETQYF

v_gene: TRBV28
abundance: NA
d_gene: NA
j_gene: TRBJ1-2
CDR3nt: TGTGCCAGCAGTTTAGAGTCCATCCGTGGCTACACCTTC
CDR3aa: CASSLESIRGYTF

v_gene: TRBV7-9
abundance: few
d_gene: TRBD1
j_gene: TRBJ1-2
CDR3nt: TGTGCCAGCAGCTCCGGGACAGGGGGCGATGGCTACACCTTC
CDR3aa: CASSSGTGGDGYTF

v_gene: TRBV4-3
abundance: NA
d_gene: TRBD2
j_gene: TRBJ2-1
CDR3nt: TGCGCCAGCAGCCACACTAGCGGAGATTACAATGAGCAGTTCTTC
CDR3aa: CASSHTSGDYNEQFF

v_gene: TRBV7-2
abundance: NA
d_gene: NA
j_gene: TRBJ1-2
CDR3nt: TGTGCCAGCAGCTTAGGCAGGGCGGACTATGGCTACACCTTC
CDR3aa: CASSLGRADYGYTF

v_gene: TRBV12-5
abundance: NA
d_gene: TRBD2
j_gene: TRBJ2-1
CDR3nt: TGTGCTAGTGGTTTGGTAGGGGTAGCGGGACGGGCCGAGCAGTTCTTC
CDR3aa: CASGLVGVAGRAEQFF

v_gene: TRBV13
abundance: NA
d_gene: NA
j_gene: TRBJ2-4
CDR3nt: TGTGCCAGCAGCTTAGAAGGACAGCTAGCCAAAAACATTCAGTACTTC
CDR3aa: CASSLEGQLAKNIQYF

v_gene: TRBV7-2
abundance: NA
d_gene: TRBD2
j_gene: TRBJ2-2
CDR3nt: TGTGCCAGCAGCTCCGGAGGGACTAGCGGGTTGTTGGGGGAGCTGTTTTTT
CDR3aa: CASSSGGTSGLLGELFF

v_gene: TRBV7-9
abundance: NA
d_gene: TRBD1
j_gene: TRBJ1-1
CDR3nt: TGTGCCAGCAGCTTAGAGGGGGCGCGGTCTGAAGCTTTCTTT
CDR3aa: CASSLEGARSEAFF

v_gene: TRBV19
abundance: NA
d_gene: NA
j_gene: TRBJ2-2
CDR3nt: TGTGCCAGTAGTATAGAGAGGCGGCGTACCGGGGAGCTGTTTTTT
CDR3aa: CASSIERRRTGELFF

v_gene: TRBV3-1/TRBV3-2
abundance: NA
d_gene: TRBD2
j_gene: TRBJ2-5
CDR3nt: TGTGCCAGCAGCCTCGGACTAGCGGGAGTCGAGACCCAGTACTTC
CDR3aa: CASSLGLAGVETQYF

v_gene: TRBV5-1
abundance: NA
d_gene: NA
j_gene: TRBJ2-3
CDR3nt: TGCGCCAGCAGCTTGGAATTAGCGAGCACAGATACGCAGTATTTT
CDR3aa: CASSLELASTDTQYF

v_gene: TRBV5-1
abundance: NA
d_gene: NA
j_gene: TRBJ2-3
CDR3nt: TGCGCCAGCAGCTTGGGCGGAGGGCTGGGAGATACGCAGTATTTT
CDR3aa: CASSLGGGLGDTQYF

v_gene: TRBV27
abundance: NA
d_gene: TRBD2
j_gene: TRBJ2-1
CDR3nt: TGTGCCAGCAGTTTTGGCCTAGCGGGACCGAAGGAGCAGTTCTTC
CDR3aa: CASSFGLAGPKEQFF

v_gene: TRBV19
abundance: NA
d_gene: TRBD2
j_gene: TRBJ2-7
CDR3nt: TGTGCCAGTCGTTCGCGGACTAGCGGGAGTGGGTACGAGCAGTACTTC
CDR3aa: CASRSRTSGSGYEQYF

v_gene: TRBV6-5
abundance: NA
d_gene: TRBD2
j_gene: TRBJ2-2
CDR3nt: TGTGCCAGCAGTTACTGGGAGGGCGGGGAGCTGTTTTTT
CDR3aa: CASSYWEGGELFF

v_gene: TRBV6-5
abundance: NA
d_gene: TRBD1
j_gene: TRBJ2-5
CDR3nt: TGTGCCAGCAGGGACAGGGCATCGGAGACCCAGTACTTC
CDR3aa: CASRDRASETQYF

v_gene: TRBV12-5
abundance: NA
d_gene: TRBD1
j_gene: TRBJ2-2
CDR3nt: TGTGCTAGTGGTAGCAGGGGGCAAACCGGGGAGCTGTTTTTT
CDR3aa: CASGSRGQTGELFF

v_gene: TRBV7-2
abundance: NA
d_gene: TRBD1
j_gene: TRBJ2-5
CDR3nt: TGTGCCAGCAGCCTCAGGGGGTCGGGGGAGACCCAGTACTTC
CDR3aa: CASSLRGSGETQYF

v_gene: TRBV10-3
abundance: NA
d_gene: TRBD2
j_gene: TRBJ2-3
CDR3nt: TGTGCCATCAGTGAGTTTGAGCGGGAGTCTAGAGTGGATACGCAGTATTTT
CDR3aa: CAISEFERESRVDTQYF

v_gene: TRBV4-2
abundance: NA
d_gene: TRBD2
j_gene: TRBJ2-3
CDR3nt: TGTGCCAGCAGCGTAGGACTAGCGGCTGAAGATACGCAGTATTTT
CDR3aa: CASSVGLAAEDTQYF

v_gene: TRBV2
abundance: once
d_gene: TRBD2
j_gene: TRBJ2-1
CDR3nt: TGTGCCAGCAGTCTACTAGCGGCACTAGGTTCAGAGCAGTTCTTC
CDR3aa: CASSLLAALGSEQFF

v_gene: TRBV18
abundance: once
d_gene: TRBD1
j_gene: TRBJ2-1
CDR3nt: TGTGCCAGCTCGGCCGGGACAGGGTACCATGAGCAGTTCTTC
CDR3aa: CASSAGTGYHEQFF

v_gene: TRBV11-2
abundance: NA
d_gene: TRBD2
j_gene: TRBJ2-3
CDR3nt: TGTGCCAGCAGCACTAGGGGGACTAGCGGGAGGGCCGAGGGAGATACGCAGTATTTT
CDR3aa: CASSTRGTSGRAEGDTQYF

v_gene: TRBV7-2
abundance: NA
d_gene: TRBD1
j_gene: TRBJ2-7
CDR3nt: TGTGCCAGCACACCGGGACAGACCTACGAGCAGTACTTC
CDR3aa: CASTPGQTYEQYF

v_gene: TRBV6-4
abundance: NA
d_gene: NA
j_gene: TRBJ2-3
CDR3nt: TGTGCCAGCAGTGAGAGGGGGGGCTCCGCAGATACGCAGTATTTT
CDR3aa: CASSERGGSADTQYF

v_gene: TRBV30
abundance: NA
d_gene: NA
j_gene: TRBJ2-6
CDR3nt: TGTGCCTGGAGTGAGGCAGGGGTCTTGTCTGGGGCCAACGTCCTGACTTTC
CDR3aa: CAWSEAGVLSGANVLTF

v_gene: TRBV7-2
abundance: NA
d_gene: NA
j_gene: TRBJ2-5
CDR3nt: TGTGCCAGCAGCTTAGCCCTTCCGGAGACCCAGTACTTC
CDR3aa: CASSLALPETQYF

v_gene: TRBV28
abundance: NA
d_gene: NA
j_gene: TRBJ2-7
CDR3nt: TGTGCCAGCAGTTTGGGGTCCAGGGCCTACGAGCAGTACTTC
CDR3aa: CASSLGSRAYEQYF

v_gene: TRBV7-6
abundance: once
d_gene: TRBD1
j_gene: TRBJ2-2
CDR3nt: TGTGCCAGCAGCGCCCCGACAGGGGTCACCGGGGAGCTGTTTTTT
CDR3aa: CASSAPTGVTGELFF

v_gene: TRBV6-1
abundance: NA
d_gene: NA
j_gene: TRBJ2-3
CDR3nt: TGTGCCAGCAGTGAATTAGGGGTACCTCGCACAGATACGCAGTATTTT
CDR3aa: CASSELGVPRTDTQYF

v_gene: TRBV5-4
abundance: once
d_gene: TRBD2
j_gene: TRBJ2-7
CDR3nt: TGTGCCAGCAGGGCTAGCGGGAGCAGTCCCAGGCAGTACTTC
CDR3aa: CASRASGSSPRQYF

v_gene: TRBV10-3
abundance: NA
d_gene: NA
j_gene: TRBJ2-5
CDR3nt: TGTGCCATCAGTGAGGGCTCGGGAACCCCCCAAGAGACCCAGTACTTC
CDR3aa: CAISEGSGTPQETQYF

v_gene: TRBV5-5
abundance: NA
d_gene: NA
j_gene: TRBJ1-3
CDR3nt: TGTGCCAGCAGCTTGGCTCGGCAGGCTGGAAACACCATATATTTT
CDR3aa: CASSLARQAGNTIYF

v_gene: TRBV7-2
abundance: NA
d_gene: TRBD2
j_gene: TRBJ2-5
CDR3nt: TGTGCCAGCAGCCCCAAGACGACTAGCGGGGGAGAGACCCAGTACTTC
CDR3aa: CASSPKTTSGGETQYF

v_gene: TRBV7-8
abundance: NA
d_gene: TRBD2
j_gene: TRBJ2-7
CDR3nt: TGTGCCAGCAGCTTAGTCAGCGGGAGCAAGTACTTC
CDR3aa: CASSLVSGSKYF

v_gene: TRBV30
abundance: NA
d_gene: NA
j_gene: TRBJ1-5
CDR3nt: TGTGCCTGGAGTGCCAGGGACAATCAGCCCCAGCATTTT
CDR3aa: CAWSARDNQPQHF

v_gene: TRBV7-2
abundance: once
d_gene: NA
j_gene: TRBJ2-2
CDR3nt: TGTGCCAGCAGCTTAGCGAGAATGGCCGGGGAGCTGTTTTTT
CDR3aa: CASSLARMAGELFF

v_gene: TRBV9
abundance: NA
d_gene: TRBD2
j_gene: TRBJ2-1
CDR3nt: TGTGCCAGCAGCCTTAGACGGACTAGCGGCTACAATGAGCAGTTCTTC
CDR3aa: CASSLRRTSGYNEQFF

v_gene: TRBV3-1/TRBV3-2
abundance: NA
d_gene: TRBD1
j_gene: TRBJ2-7
CDR3nt: TGTGCCAGCAGTCCACCCGGGACAGGGGTAGGAGAGCAGTACTTC
CDR3aa: CASSPPGTGVGEQYF

v_gene: TRBV7-2
abundance: NA
d_gene: NA
j_gene: TRBJ2-7
CDR3nt: TGTGCCAGCAGCTTAGCAGGAGTAGGCTACTCCTACGAGCAGTACTTC
CDR3aa: CASSLAGVGYSYEQYF

v_gene: TRBV19
abundance: NA
d_gene: NA
j_gene: TRBJ1-4
CDR3nt: TGTGCCAGTAGTATAGGCAGGGGCCGACGGGATGAAAAACTGTTTTTT
CDR3aa: CASSIGRGRRDEKLFF

v_gene: TRBV18
abundance: once
d_gene: TRBD2
j_gene: TRBJ2-1
CDR3nt: TGTGCCAGCTCACCGCGCGGGGGGCTCGGGAATGAGCAGTTCTTC
CDR3aa: CASSPRGGLGNEQFF

v_gene: TRBV6-5
abundance: NA
d_gene: TRBD1
j_gene: TRBJ1-2
CDR3nt: TGTGCCAGCAGACGTCCCCGGGACAGGGACTATGGCTACACCTTC
CDR3aa: CASRRPRDRDYGYTF

v_gene: TRBV28
abundance: NA
d_gene: TRBD2
j_gene: TRBJ2-4
CDR3nt: TGTGCCAGCAGTCTAGCGGGAGGGCCCAATTCCAAAAACATTCAGTACTTC
CDR3aa: CASSLAGGPNSKNIQYF

v_gene: TRBV7-9
abundance: few
d_gene: NA
j_gene: TRBJ2-7
CDR3nt: TGTGCCAGCAGCTTAGGTATCCGGGGGTACGAGCAGTACTTC
CDR3aa: CASSLGIRGYEQYF

v_gene: TRBV7-2
abundance: NA
d_gene: NA
j_gene: TRBJ2-7
CDR3nt: TGTGCCAGCAGCTTAGTTCCACTTCCCTTATCCTACGAGCAGTACTTC
CDR3aa: CASSLVPLPLSYEQYF

v_gene: TRBV9
abundance: NA
d_gene: TRBD1
j_gene: TRBJ2-1
CDR3nt: TGTGCCAGCAGCGTCACAGGGGGTATCAATGAGCAGTTCTTC
CDR3aa: CASSVTGGINEQFF

v_gene: TRBV9
abundance: NA
d_gene: NA
j_gene: TRBJ1-3
CDR3nt: TGTGCCAGCAGCGTAGAACAGCTTGGAAACACCATATATTTT
CDR3aa: CASSVEQLGNTIYF

v_gene: TRBV5-6
abundance: NA
d_gene: TRBD2
j_gene: TRBJ2-3
CDR3nt: TGTGCCAGCAGCACTATAGCGGGAGTGACGCAGTATTTT
CDR3aa: CASSTIAGVTQYF

v_gene: TRBV13
abundance: NA
d_gene: NA
j_gene: TRBJ2-1
CDR3nt: TGTGCCAGCAGCGAGAGGTCTGCCGATGAGCAGTTCTTC
CDR3aa: CASSERSADEQFF

v_gene: TRBV3-1/TRBV3-2
abundance: NA
d_gene: TRBD2
j_gene: TRBJ2-1
CDR3nt: TGTGCCAGCAGCCACCACCTAGCGGACAATGAGCAGTTCTTC
CDR3aa: CASSHHLADNEQFF

v_gene: TRBV5-1
abundance: NA
d_gene: TRBD1
j_gene: TRBJ2-1
CDR3nt: TGCGCCAGCAGCTTGGCACGGACAGGGCGTCGAAATGAGCAGTTCTTC
CDR3aa: CASSLARTGRRNEQFF

v_gene: TRBV10-3
abundance: once
d_gene: TRBD2
j_gene: TRBJ2-4
CDR3nt: TGTGCCATCAGTGAGACTAGCGGAGCGGGAGCCAAAAACATTCAGTACTTC
CDR3aa: CAISETSGAGAKNIQYF

v_gene: TRBV9
abundance: NA
d_gene: TRBD1
j_gene: TRBJ2-5
CDR3nt: TGTGCCAGCAGCGCCGGGACAGCTGAAGAGACCCAGTACTTC
CDR3aa: CASSAGTAEETQYF

v_gene: TRBV7-3
abundance: NA
d_gene: TRBD2
j_gene: TRBJ2-5
CDR3nt: TGTGCCAGCAGCTTAAACGCGGGAGAAGAGACCCAGTACTTC
CDR3aa: CASSLNAGEETQYF

v_gene: TRBV30
abundance: NA
d_gene: TRBD1
j_gene: TRBJ2-7
CDR3nt: TGTGCCTGGTCCTACAGGGGGCTTTACGAGCAGTACTTC
CDR3aa: CAWSYRGLYEQYF

v_gene: TRBV28
abundance: NA
d_gene: TRBD1
j_gene: TRBJ1-2
CDR3nt: TGTGCCAGCAGACCCGGGACAGCTAACTATGGCTACACCTTC
CDR3aa: CASRPGTANYGYTF

v_gene: TRBV5-1
abundance: NA
d_gene: TRBD2
j_gene: TRBJ2-5
CDR3nt: TGCGCCAGCAGCTTGGCACTCGGCGGGAGAGGAGAGACCCAGTACTTC
CDR3aa: CASSLALGGRGETQYF